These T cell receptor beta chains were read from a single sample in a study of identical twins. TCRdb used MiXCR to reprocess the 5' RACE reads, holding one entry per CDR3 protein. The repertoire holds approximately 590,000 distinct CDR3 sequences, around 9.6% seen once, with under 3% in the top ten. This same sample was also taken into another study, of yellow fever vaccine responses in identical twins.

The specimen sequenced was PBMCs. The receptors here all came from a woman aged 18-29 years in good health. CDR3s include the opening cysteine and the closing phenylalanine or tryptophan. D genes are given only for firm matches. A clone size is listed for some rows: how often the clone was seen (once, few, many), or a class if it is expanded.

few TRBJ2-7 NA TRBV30 CAWGQPPYEQYF TGTGCCTGGGGACAGCCCCCCTACGAGCAGTACTTC
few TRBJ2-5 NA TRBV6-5 CASSSPALQETQYF TGTGCCAGCAGTTCCCCGGCACTTCAAGAGACCCAGTACTTC
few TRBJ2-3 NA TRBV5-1 CASSLVRYTDTQYF TGCGCCAGCAGCTTGGTCAGATACACAGATACGCAGTATTTT
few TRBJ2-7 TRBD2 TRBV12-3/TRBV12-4 CASSAASGPSYEQYF TGTGCCAGCAGTGCCGCTAGCGGACCCTCCTACGAGCAGTACTTC
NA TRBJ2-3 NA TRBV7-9 CASSLVAGITDTLYF TGTGCCAGCAGCTTAGTGGCGGGAATCACAGATACGCTGTATTTT
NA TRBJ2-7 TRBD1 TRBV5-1 CASRTRTGDPLEQYF TGCGCCAGCCGAACCCGGACAGGGGACCCTCTCGAGCAGTACTTC
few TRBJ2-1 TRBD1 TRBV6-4 CASAPGGFGDNEQFF TGTGCCAGCGCGCCAGGGGGTTTTGGGGACAATGAGCAGTTCTTC
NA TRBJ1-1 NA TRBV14 CASSQDLFFEAFF TGTGCCAGCAGCCAAGATCTTTTTTTTGAAGCTTTCTTT
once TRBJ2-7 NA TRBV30 CAWSDRGREQYF TGTGCCTGGAGTGACCGGGGTCGCGAGCAGTACTTC
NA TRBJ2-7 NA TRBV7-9 CASSLVTRRSYEQYF TGTGCCAGCAGCTTAGTAACCCGACGGTCCTACGAGCAGTACTTC
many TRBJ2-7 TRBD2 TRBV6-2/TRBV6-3 CASIMMQGLAHEQYF TGTGCCAGCATCATGATGCAGGGACTAGCCCACGAGCAGTACTTC
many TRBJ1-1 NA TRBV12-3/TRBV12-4 CASSLWTDSEAFF TGTGCCAGCAGTTTATGGACGGATTCGGAAGCTTTCTTT
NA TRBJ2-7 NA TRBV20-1 CSANIIRDYEQYF TGCAGTGCTAATATCATTCGGGACTACGAGCAGTACTTC
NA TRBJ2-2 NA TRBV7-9 CASSPPGVHGELFF TGTGCCAGCAGCCCCCCAGGGGTACACGGGGAGCTGTTTTTT